The rows below give T cell receptor beta chains drawn from one sample of a study of OX40 agonist ivuxolimab in advanced cancers. Only in-frame clones appear in the TCRdb table, and some are missing; sequencing was by immunoSEQ multiplex PCR. The top ten hold roughly 28% of the sample, which has approximately 23,000 clones, less than 90% seen once. The sample was CD4+ or CD8+ T cells sorted from blood, taken in a trial of the OX40 agonist ivuxolimab. These receptors were taken from an adult with an advanced solid tumor such as melanoma, head and neck, liver or kidney cancer. The CDR3 runs from the conserved cysteine through the conserved F or W. Each record gives: CDR3 length, V gene, D gene, CDR3 protein. A D gene is named only where the DNA matches it firmly.

CDR3 length: 16; V gene: TRBV7-2; D gene: NA; CDR3 protein: CASSLGDTGPTDTQYF
CDR3 length: 15; V gene: TRBV6-1; D gene: NA; CDR3 protein: CASTGIGDTPYEQYF
CDR3 length: 13; V gene: TRBV5-4; D gene: NA; CDR3 protein: CASSLVGPGELFF
CDR3 length: 14; V gene: TRBV11-2; D gene: NA; CDR3 protein: CASSRRGGAPEQYF
CDR3 length: 16; V gene: TRBV11-1; D gene: NA; CDR3 protein: CASSLAWGSSYNEQFF
CDR3 length: 16; V gene: TRBV10-3; D gene: TRBD2; CDR3 protein: CATLDQGTSESYEQYF
CDR3 length: 18; V gene: TRBV27; D gene: NA; CDR3 protein: CASSSVPLYPGAVNEQFF
CDR3 length: 15; V gene: TRBV19; D gene: NA; CDR3 protein: CASIMTGIGPDEAFF
CDR3 length: 15; V gene: TRBV4-1; D gene: NA; CDR3 protein: CASSPQTTTNEKLFF
CDR3 length: 14; V gene: TRBV9; D gene: TRBD1; CDR3 protein: CASSVAYRGGEQFF
CDR3 length: 15; V gene: TRBV27; D gene: NA; CDR3 protein: CASSLDGSSYNEQFF
CDR3 length: 12; V gene: TRBV19; D gene: NA; CDR3 protein: CASSSTSYEQYF
CDR3 length: 13; V gene: TRBV2; D gene: NA; CDR3 protein: CASRDSSTDTQYF
CDR3 length: 17; V gene: TRBV15; D gene: TRBD2; CDR3 protein: CATSRGSWTSGTDTQYF
CDR3 length: 14; V gene: TRBV27; D gene: TRBD1; CDR3 protein: CASSLRTGRSEQYF
CDR3 length: 15; V gene: TRBV27; D gene: TRBD2; CDR3 protein: CASTPGTSGKNEQFF
CDR3 length: 16; V gene: TRBV19; D gene: NA; CDR3 protein: CASSMSEGIGHSPLHF
CDR3 length: 16; V gene: TRBV18; D gene: TRBD1; CDR3 protein: CASSAGTGINKGEAFF
CDR3 length: 15; V gene: TRBV28; D gene: NA; CDR3 protein: CASSLDPSSYNEQFF
CDR3 length: 15; V gene: TRBV28; D gene: NA; CDR3 protein: CASSDPWGATYEQYF
CDR3 length: 13; V gene: TRBV29-1; D gene: NA; CDR3 protein: CSVLGGGNQPQHF
CDR3 length: 13; V gene: TRBV11-3; D gene: NA; CDR3 protein: CASSLTENQPQHF
CDR3 length: 15; V gene: TRBV19; D gene: NA; CDR3 protein: CASSADSSSYNEQFF
CDR3 length: 14; V gene: TRBV28; D gene: NA; CDR3 protein: CACQGTLRTDTQYF
CDR3 length: 15; V gene: TRBV19; D gene: NA; CDR3 protein: CASKGGREDNQPQHF
CDR3 length: 13; V gene: TRBV7-6; D gene: TRBD2; CDR3 protein: CASSATSGGTQYF
CDR3 length: 14; V gene: TRBV4-1; D gene: NA; CDR3 protein: CASSQVGGGTEAFF
CDR3 length: 15; V gene: TRBV14; D gene: NA; CDR3 protein: CASSHSGRLSYEQYF
CDR3 length: 15; V gene: TRBV10-3; D gene: TRBD1; CDR3 protein: CAISTDNRGRREAFF
CDR3 length: 13; V gene: TRBV12-5; D gene: NA; CDR3 protein: CASGLLRDYEQYF
CDR3 length: 16; V gene: TRBV7-7; D gene: NA; CDR3 protein: CASSLDGRSGANVLTF
CDR3 length: 14; V gene: TRBV25-1; D gene: NA; CDR3 protein: CASSFFDWNTEAFF
CDR3 length: 13; V gene: TRBV6-5; D gene: TRBD2; CDR3 protein: CASSWTSIETQYF
CDR3 length: 14; V gene: TRBV29-1; D gene: TRBD1; CDR3 protein: CSVFQDRGVDGYTF
CDR3 length: 17; V gene: TRBV28; D gene: NA; CDR3 protein: CASRAGRLSSYNSPLHF
CDR3 length: 15; V gene: TRBV19; D gene: NA; CDR3 protein: CASSLNGRLNTEAFF
CDR3 length: 15; V gene: TRBV13; D gene: TRBD2; CDR3 protein: CASSVTSGTYNEQFF
CDR3 length: 14; V gene: TRBV30; D gene: TRBD1; CDR3 protein: CAWTWTGVNTEAFF
CDR3 length: 12; V gene: TRBV25-1; D gene: NA; CDR3 protein: CASSLGSTEAFF
CDR3 length: 11; V gene: TRBV20-1; D gene: TRBD1; CDR3 protein: CSVPGGTEAFF
CDR3 length: 15; V gene: TRBV9; D gene: TRBD1; CDR3 protein: CASSVWDRSSGGYTF
CDR3 length: 13; V gene: TRBV9; D gene: NA; CDR3 protein: CASSVFGSDEQFF
CDR3 length: 17; V gene: TRBV5-1; D gene: NA; CDR3 protein: CASSLSTGYQPTDTQYF
CDR3 length: 13; V gene: TRBV5-6; D gene: TRBD1; CDR3 protein: CASSPQGAPGYTF
CDR3 length: 12; V gene: TRBV29-1; D gene: NA; CDR3 protein: CSVEGGAHGYTF
CDR3 length: 13; V gene: TRBV4-2; D gene: NA; CDR3 protein: CASSQDTNTEAFF
CDR3 length: 14; V gene: TRBV19; D gene: NA; CDR3 protein: CASSITAGYTEAFF
CDR3 length: 12; V gene: TRBV29-1; D gene: NA; CDR3 protein: CSVLGGETEAFF
CDR3 length: 14; V gene: TRBV6-5; D gene: NA; CDR3 protein: CASSYSLNLYEQYF
CDR3 length: 14; V gene: TRBV6-5; D gene: NA; CDR3 protein: CASSYSAGNQPQHF
CDR3 length: 15; V gene: TRBV15; D gene: TRBD1; CDR3 protein: CATSRLGQHNEKLFF
CDR3 length: 13; V gene: TRBV7-6; D gene: NA; CDR3 protein: CASSLRANSEQYF